The 10 T cell receptor beta chains in this list originate from one sample, sequenced in a study of blood T cell repertoires in COVID-19. Data came from immunoSEQ multiplex PCR; TCRdb stores just in-frame clones and leaves some out. The table includes about 500,000 clones, roughly 89% detected once. The sequencing sample was made of peripheral blood. Source of these receptors: a man between 18 and 35 years old with COVID-19, enrolled during active disease.

This chain connects TRBV19 to TRBJ2-1; D might be TRBD1 (6 bases). Trimming shortened V by 4 bases and J by 6 bases, and 16 bases separated the two germline ends. CDR3 length: 15 amino acids. Germline V CDR1 and CDR2: LNHDA, SQIVND (reference sequence). The CDR3 coding sequence is TGTGCCAGTAGTAAGCACAGGGACGGTGGCAATGAGCAGTTCTTC. It yields the protein CASSKHRDGGNEQFF.

The V and J genes are TRBV2 and TRBJ2-7, with D hard to call. The germline gives CDR1 SNHLY, CDR2 FYNNEI. The CDR3 has 14 residues. The V end lost 7 bases, the J end lost 2 bases, and 15 bases lay between the germline ends. The CDR3 reads CASIQQSIPYEQYF. CDR3 DNA sequence: TGTGCCAGCATCCAACAGTCAATACCCTACGAGCAGTACTTC.

The chain employs TRBV15 and TRBJ2-3, with 8 bases matching TRBD1. The trim removed 5 bases at V and 1 base at J, leaving 2 bases unmatched. The CDR3 has 14 residues. CDR1 is LNHNV and CDR2 is YYDKDF in the germline V gene (reference sequence). CDR3 in amino acids: CATSPQGGTDTQYF. CDR3 DNA sequence: TGTGCCACCAGCCCACAGGGGGGCACAGATACGCAGTATTTT.

J is TRBJ2-3 and V is TRBV4-1; 7 bases are a match to TRBD2. The ends lost 3 bases at V and 2 bases at J; junction bases unmatched: 8. CDR1 is MGHRA, CDR2 YSYEKL, per germline. This CDR3 spans 16 amino acids. The CDR3 coding sequence is TGCGCCAGCAGCCAGGTTCTAGCGGAGCTCACAGATACGCAGTATTTT. Translated: CASSQVLAELTDTQYF.

The chain has TRBV4-1 and TRBJ2-1; D perhaps matches TRBD2 (6 bases). Germline values: CDR1 MGHRA, CDR2 YSYEKL. The CDR3 has 12 residues. The V gene lost 2 bases and the J gene lost 10 bases, with 9 bases spanning the gap. CDR3 nucleotide sequence: TGCGCCAGCAGCCAAAGCCTAGCGGAGCAGTTCTTC. Translating gives CASSQSLAEQFF.

The genes are TRBV7-2 and TRBJ2-6, with D possibly matching TRBD2 (6 bases). CDR1 and CDR2 (germline): SGHTA, FQGNSA. Deletions cut 5 bases from V and 0 bases from J, with 17 bases between. This CDR3 spans 18 amino acids. The CDR3 reads CASSLRSGLFSGANVLTF. The DNA of the CDR3 is TGTGCCAGCAGCCTCAGATCGGGACTCTTCTCTGGGGCCAACGTCCTGACTTTC.

This chain uses TRBV6-5 with TRBJ2-1; 12 nucleotides line up with TRBD2. Losses at the gene ends were 7 bases for V and 9 bases for J; bases not matched to a gene: 4. Germline V lookup: CDR1 MNHEY, CDR2 SVGAGI. This CDR3 has 13 amino acids. Here the CDR3 DNA reads TGTGCCAGCATGCTAGCGGGGGGGCTTGAGCAGTTCTTC. Translation: CASMLAGGLEQFF.

The V call is TRBV18, the J call TRBJ2-6; possible D gene TRBD1, 6 bases. The CDR3 spans 19 residues. The ends were cut back, 3 bases at V and 0 bases at J, with 18 bases in the middle. Germline V lookup: CDR1 KGHSH, CDR2 LQKENI. The CDR3 sequence: CASSPYTRGAYSGANVLTF. In DNA, the CDR3 is TGTGCCAGCTCACCGTATACCAGGGGCGCTTACTCTGGGGCCAACGTCCTGACTTTC.

This clone has a handful of counts. The chain couples TRBV19 to TRBJ1-5, with 10 bases aligning to TRBD1. Germline values: CDR1 LNHDA, CDR2 SQIVND (reference sequence). This CDR3 region has 14 residues. Germline trimming cut 6 bases from V and 5 bases from J; bases unmatched to any gene: 4. The CDR3 DNA reads TGTGCCAGTAGCAAGACAGGGGGCTATCAGCCCCAGCATTTT. Translated: CASSKTGGYQPQHF.

J is TRBJ2-5 and V is TRBV4-1; D remains ambiguous. V lost 2 bases and J 2 bases, leaving 6 bases between the germline ends. This CDR3 contains 13 residues. Germline CDR1 MGHRA, CDR2 YSYEKL. This CDR3 reads CASSQQVQETQYF. The CDR3 DNA sequence: TGCGCCAGCAGCCAACAGGTACAAGAGACCCAGTACTTC.